The 5 T cell receptor beta chains listed next were all sequenced from one sample in a study of blood T cell repertoires in COVID-19. The data were produced by immunoSEQ multiplex PCR, yet TCRdb's version contains in-frame clones alone and is incomplete. The sample gives some 150,000 clones, approximately 80% of which show up once; around two fifths is in the top ten. Sample: peripheral blood. Receptors were obtained from a human donor in a cohort sampled during active COVID-19.

The chain has TRBV7-2 and TRBJ2-5; 9 bases agree with TRBD2. This CDR3 contains 16 residues. J gave up 5 bases and V 1 base, and 8 bases lay outside the gene matches. CDR1 and CDR2 from the germline V gene are SGHTA and FQGNSA. This CDR3 is CASSLVASGVGETQYF. CDR3 coding DNA: TGTGCCAGCAGCTTAGTAGCTAGCGGGGTAGGGGAGACCCAGTACTTC.

The chain carries TRBV4-1 and TRBJ2-7; possibly TRBD1 for D (7 bases). Germline V gene lookup returns CDR1 MGHRA and CDR2 YSYEKL. V was pared by 4 bases and J by 1 base, with 14 bases between. The CDR3 extends over 15 amino acids. The CDR3: CASSLAEGQSYEQYF. The CDR3 DNA reads as TGCGCCAGCAGCCTAGCGGAGGGACAGTCCTACGAGCAGTACTTC.

This clone was found many times. The CDR3 reads CASSVGGGANTIYF. The CDR3 DNA reads as TGTGCCAGCAGCGTAGGGGGCGGCGCAAACACCATATATTTT. The genes are TRBV9 and TRBJ1-3; the D gene is possibly TRBD1 (5 bases). The V end lost 0 bases, the J end lost 6 bases, and 10 bases lay between the germline ends. The CDR3 runs to 14 residues. Germline CDR1 is SGDLS and CDR2 is YYNGEE.

CDR3 DNA: TGTGCCAGCAGGGAGCCTAGCACAGATACGCAGTATTTT. Amino acid sequence: CASREPSTDTQYF. The V call is TRBV11-3, the J call TRBJ2-3; D is unclear. CDR3 length: 13 residues. Germline CDR1 SGHNT, CDR2 YENEEA. The V and J ends lost 6 bases and 0 bases respectively, with 7 bases between them.

This clone was found once. J is TRBJ1-5 and V is TRBV6-5; 10 bases fit TRBD1. Germline V lookup: CDR1 MNHEY, CDR2 SVGAGI. The CDR3 has 15 amino acids. The V gene end was trimmed by 6 bases and the J gene end by 1 base; junction bases not matched to a gene: 3. Written as DNA, the CDR3 is TGTGCCAGCAGGGGGGACAGGGGAAGCAATCAGCCCCAGCATTTT. It translates to CASRGDRGSNQPQHF.